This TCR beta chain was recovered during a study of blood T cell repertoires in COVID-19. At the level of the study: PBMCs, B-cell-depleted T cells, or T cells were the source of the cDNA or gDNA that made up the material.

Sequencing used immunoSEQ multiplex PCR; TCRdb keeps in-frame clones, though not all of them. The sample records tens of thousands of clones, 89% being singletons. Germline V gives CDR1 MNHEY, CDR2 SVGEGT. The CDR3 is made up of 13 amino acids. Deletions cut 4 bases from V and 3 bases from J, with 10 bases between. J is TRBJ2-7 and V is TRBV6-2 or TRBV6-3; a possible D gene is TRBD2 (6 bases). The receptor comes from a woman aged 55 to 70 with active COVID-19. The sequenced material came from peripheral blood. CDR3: CASSWGGIYEQYF. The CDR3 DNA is TGTGCCAGCAGTTGGGGAGGCATCTACGAGCAGTACTTC.